This TCR beta chain was identified in a study of T cells in Graves' hyperthyroidism and ophthalmopathy. Ten or more counts support this clonotype. As yet, its antigen is unknown. Newly diagnosed hyperthyroidism patients aged 18 to 65 years had disease lasting under 2 months. Orbital computed tomography and thyroid ultrasound, together with serum TRAb and thyroxine and clinical symptoms, were used for diagnoses. The PBMCs were sourced from fresh peripheral blood (around 9.3 ml). The CDR3 consists of 13 residues. V was pared by 4 bases and J by 6 bases, with 2 bases of the junction left unmatched. The germline V gene has CDR1 SNHLY and CDR2 FYNNEI. Study observations and caveats: Separation of ophthalmopathy from stable hyperthyroidism was achieved by a 13 V-J model.

Template material for amplifying TCR beta CDR3 regions consisted of RNA transcripts. HTBI primers were used for first-round RT-PCR of the TCR CDR3. TCRdb used MiXCR to reprocess the multiplex PCR reads, holding one entry per CDR3 protein. The sample records about 700,000 distinct CDR3 sequences, approximately 15% being singletons. The clonotype was recovered from a woman aged 18-29 years with Graves' hyperthyroidism. The rearrangement joins TRBV2 to TRBJ2-1; 8 positions match TRBD2. The specimen sequenced was blood. The CDR3 DNA reads TGTGCCAGCAGTGGCGGGGGGTTCAATGAGCAGTTCTTC. Its protein is CASSGGGFNEQFF.